These 7 T cell receptor beta chains came from one sample sequenced in a study of technical replicates of blood from a handful of donors. Using immunoSEQ multiplex PCR, the repertoire was profiled, and TCRdb retains in-frame clones only, with some absent. In the table there are more than 65,000 clones, roughly nine tenths of which are singletons. The sequenced sample was T cells isolated from PBMCs. The receptor set was obtained from a human donor in good health.

J is TRBJ2-1 and V is TRBV29-1, with 8 bases fitting TRBD2. The CDR3 extends over 14 amino acids. Germline V gives CDR1 SQVTM, CDR2 ANQGSEA. The V segment lost 1 base and the J segment 6 bases; nucleotides outside the gene matches: 5. The CDR3 coding sequence is TGCAGCGTTGAAGGTAGCGGGACCGTCAATGAGCAGTTCTTC. Translation gives CSVEGSGTVNEQFF.

V is TRBV7-2 and J is TRBJ2-7; 8 nucleotides match TRBD2. The CDR3 is 17 amino acids. In germline, CDR1 is SGHTA, CDR2 FQGNSA. V was pared by 1 base and J by 1 base, with 9 bases of the junction left unmatched. The CDR3 DNA reads TGTGCCAGCAGCTTAGGCAGCGGGAGAGATCCATCCTACGAGCAGTACTTC. Translating gives CASSLGSGRDPSYEQYF.

The V and J genes are TRBV5-1 and TRBJ2-7; 12 positions match TRBD2. The CDR3 is 15 amino acids. Germline assignment: CDR1 SGHRS and CDR2 YFSETQ. V lost 0 bases, J lost 8 bases, and 6 bases stayed unmatched. The CDR3 DNA reads as TGCGCCAGCAGCTTGGATGGGACTAGCGGGCTTCAGCAGTACTTC. This encodes CASSLDGTSGLQQYF.

This chain uses TRBV9 with TRBJ2-1; TRBD2 matches at 14 bases. The CDR3 loop spans 16 amino acids. Trimming removed 4 bases from V and 9 bases from J; junction bases left unmatched: 9. Looked up from germline, CDR1 is SGDLS and CDR2 is YYNGEE. The CDR3, as DNA: TGTGCCAGCAGCCCCTTGGGGACTAGCGGGAGAGGTGAGCAGTTCTTC. The encoded protein is CASSPLGTSGRGEQFF.

This chain connects TRBV28 to TRBJ2-7; the match to TRBD2 covers 11 bases. J lost 4 bases, V lost 7 bases, and 9 bases had no gene match. Looked up from germline, CDR1 is MDHEN and CDR2 is SYDVKM. The CDR3 is made up of 15 amino acids. The CDR3 coding sequence is TGTGCCAGCAACGTAGCGGGAGGGCCGATGTACGAGCAGTACTTC. This encodes CASNVAGGPMYEQYF. Combining the CDR3 with reference TRBV28 and TRBJ2-7 gives the whole variable domain DVKVTQSSRYLVKRTGEKVFLECVQDMDHENMFWYRQDPGLGLRLIYFSYDVKMKEKGDIPEGYSVSREKKERFSLILESASTNQTSMYLCASNVAGGPMYEQYFGPGTRLTVT.

The chain carries TRBV2 and TRBJ2-7; TRBD1 matches 9 bases. Germline loops: CDR1 SNHLY, CDR2 FYNNEI. This CDR3 comprises 15 residues. With V trimmed by 4 bases and J by 5 bases, 9 bases remained unmatched. The CDR3 sequence is CASSGRDRVINEQYF. CDR3 bases: TGTGCCAGCAGTGGACGGGACAGGGTTATCAACGAGCAGTACTTC.

J is TRBJ2-1 and V is TRBV5-4; unclear D gene. Trimming pared 0 bases from V and 0 bases from J, leaving 4 bases between. Germline loops: CDR1 SGHNT, CDR2 YYREEE (reference sequence). The CDR3 is 14 amino acids. In DNA, the CDR3 is TGTGCCAGCAGCTTGGGGGCCTCCTACAATGAGCAGTTCTTC. This codes for CASSLGASYNEQFF.